The 27 T cell receptor beta chains reported below all come from one sample, sequenced in a study of early T cells in non-severe SARS-CoV-2 infection. TCRdb reanalysed the 5' RACE reads using MiXCR and keeps one entry per CDR3 protein. Of 40,000 to 45,000 distinct CDR3 sequences listed, about 4.9% were seen once; the top ten hold approximately 4.8%. Input material: whole blood. The receptors were sampled from an adult who was a healthcare worker with PCR-confirmed SARS-CoV-2 infection or an uninfected control (not recorded which).

This clonotype was seen only a few times. The rearrangement joins TRBV20-1 to TRBJ2-7; 9 nucleotides line up with TRBD2. The CDR3 spans 15 residues. Trimming removed 3 bases from V and 2 bases from J; junction bases left unmatched: 8. In germline, CDR1 is DFQATT, CDR2 SNEGSKA (reference sequence). The CDR3 protein is CSASVGLAGTYEQYF. DNA for the CDR3: TGCAGTGCTAGTGTAGGGCTAGCGGGAACCTACGAGCAGTACTTC.

This clonotype was seen at least ten times. The chain carries TRBV19 and TRBJ2-5; 8 bases match TRBD2. V trimming: 10 bases; J trimming: 4 bases; junction bases outside the gene matches: 11. CDR3 length equals 14 residues. Germline V gene sequence: CDR1 LNHDA, CDR2 SQIVND (reference sequence). The chain's CDR3 is CATSGTRSPETQYF. DNA for the CDR3: TGTGCCACCTCCGGGACTAGGTCTCCAGAGACCCAGTACTTC.

In this sample, this clonotype turned up many times. This chain joins TRBV11-2 and TRBJ2-1; TRBD2 is a possible D gene (6 bases). Per the germline V gene, CDR1 is SGHAT and CDR2 is FQNNGV. The CDR3 runs 12 residues. Here the CDR3 reads CATSQRLGEQFF. DNA for the CDR3: TGTGCTACTAGCCAAAGATTAGGTGAGCAGTTCTTC.

By share of the sample, this clonotype is medium-sized. The chain has TRBV2 and TRBJ1-2; no firm D call. This CDR3 has 12 amino acids. V shed 4 bases and J shed 3 bases, with 6 bases lying between them. The germline V gene has CDR1 SNHLY and CDR2 FYNNEI. CDR3 sequence: CASSADYYGYTF. The CDR3 nucleotides are TGTGCCAGCAGTGCGGATTACTATGGCTACACCTTC.

V usage is TRBV25-1 and J usage is TRBJ1-2, with D possibly being TRBD1 (5 bases). Between the trimmed V and J ends, which lost 4 bases and 4 bases, there was a span of 10 bases. Germline assignment: CDR1 MGHDK and CDR2 SYGVNS. The CDR3 extends over 13 amino acids. In nucleotides, the CDR3 is TGTGCCAGCAGTGCCGGGACGGCCTATGGCTACACCTTC. Its translation: CASSAGTAYGYTF.

This clonotype came up many times. The chain combines TRBV6-1 with TRBJ2-2; 9 bases align to TRBD1. The trim removed 6 bases at V and 4 bases at J, leaving 6 bases unmatched. The CDR3 is 15 residues long. The germline gives CDR1 MNHNS, CDR2 SASEGT. CDR3 in DNA: TGTGCCAGCAGCACCACAGGGGGCCCCACCGGGGAGCTGTTTTTT. Amino acids: CASSTTGGPTGELFF.

Notes on this clonotype: A read error may explain this, as a much larger clone is one base away. The CDR3 DNA reads TGTGCCAGCCGCCGAGAGTACACCGGGGAGCTGTTTTTT. It codes for CASRREYTGELFF. The chain couples TRBV6-1 to TRBJ2-2; D is undetermined. The CDR3 totals 13 residues. The V and J ends lost 8 bases and 3 bases respectively, with 10 bases between them. CDR1 is MNHNS and CDR2 is SASEGT in the germline V gene.

The chain has TRBV4-3 and TRBJ2-2; no clear D. The V and J ends lost 0 bases and 4 bases respectively, with 6 bases between them. Looked up from germline, CDR1 is LGHNA and CDR2 is YSLEER. The length of the CDR3 is 14 residues. The CDR3 DNA reads as TGCGCCAGCAGCCAAGATGTCACCACCGGGGAGCTGTTTTTT. Its translation: CASSQDVTTGELFF.

This clonotype was seen ten or more times. The chain carries TRBV20-1 and TRBJ2-7, with D perhaps TRBD1 (5 bases). The CDR3 covers 12 residues. Germline-derived CDR1 and CDR2 are DFQATT and SNEGSKA (reference sequence). V lost 6 bases to trimming and J lost 2 bases, with 11 bases between them. The CDR3 nucleotides are TGCAGTGCCCTTGGACAAACCTACGAGCAGTACTTC. The encoded protein is CSALGQTYEQYF.

In its sample, this clonotype was seen a few times. The genes are TRBV20-1 and TRBJ2-4; 8 nucleotides agree with TRBD2. The CDR3 covers 15 residues. Germline CDR1 reads DFQATT; CDR2 reads SNEGSKA (reference sequence). V gave up 0 bases and J gave up 8 bases; unmatched junction bases: 9. The CDR3 loop is CSARDLSGGGDIQYF. The CDR3, as DNA: TGCAGTGCTAGAGATTTGAGCGGGGGTGGAGACATTCAGTACTTC.

This clonotype has a handful of counts. An end of the junction does not agree with germline; a read error may underlie this. The V gene is TRBV2, the J gene TRBJ2-2; D unclear. In germline, CDR1 is SNHLY, CDR2 FYNNEI. The length of the CDR3 is 14 residues. In DNA, the CDR3 is TGTGCCAGCCCCCAGGACCTTAACACCAGGGAGCTGTTTTTT. This codes for CASPQDLNTRELFF.

At least ten counts were recorded for this clonotype. This chain joins TRBV11-2 and TRBJ1-1; D is uncertain. Trimming cost V 1 base and J 0 bases, with 3 bases left between them. Germline V CDR1 and CDR2: SGHAT, FQNNGV. CDR3 length: 13 amino acids. CDR3 loop: CASSLGLNTEAFF. CDR3 sequence (DNA): TGTGCCAGCAGCTTAGGTTTGAACACTGAAGCTTTCTTT.

The sample holds many counts of this clonotype. CDR3: CASANSGLSYEQYF. DNA for the CDR3: TGTGCCAGCGCCAATAGCGGACTCTCCTACGAGCAGTACTTC. The V call is TRBV6-5, the J call TRBJ2-7; TRBD2 is a possible D gene (6 bases). Trimming stripped 8 bases from V and 0 bases from J, with 14 bases between. Germline CDR1 reads MNHEY; CDR2 reads SVGAGI. This CDR3 contains 14 residues.

This clonotype was seen at least ten times. The chain recombines TRBV21-1 with TRBJ2-7; the table's D call TRBD1 went unverified against the DNA. TRBV21-1 is noted as a pseudogene. The CDR3 has 15 amino acids. The CDR3, as DNA: TGTGCCAGCAGCAAACGGGGACAGTTCTCCTACGAGCAGTACTTC. It yields the protein CASSKRGQFSYEQYF.

This clonotype was counted at least ten times. This sequence joins TRBV29-1 and TRBJ1-5; a possible D gene is TRBD1 (5 bases). This CDR3 is built from 13 residues. The germline V gene has CDR1 SQVTM and CDR2 ANQGSEA. The V end was cut by 3 bases, the J end by 4 bases, with 10 bases between. CDR3 bases: TGCAGCGTTGAGGGGCAGGGTAATCAGCCCCAGCATTTT. Translation gives CSVEGQGNQPQHF.

This clonotype came up a few times. The gene calls are TRBV7-8 and TRBJ2-7; D is unclear. Between the trimmed V and J ends, which lost 5 bases and 3 bases, there was a span of 11 bases. CDR3 length: 13 residues. Germline V lookup: CDR1 SGHVS, CDR2 FQNEAQ. CDR3 in DNA: TGTGCCAGCAGCCCCTCCGTGGGCTACGAGCAGTACTTC. Encoded protein: CASSPSVGYEQYF.

The genes are TRBV15 and TRBJ2-1; the match to TRBD1 covers 10 bases. CDR3 size: 21 residues. The germline V gene has CDR1 LNHNV and CDR2 YYDKDF (reference sequence). With 0 bases clipped from V and 6 bases from J, the junction kept 20 bases outside the gene matches. DNA of the CDR3: TGTGCCACCAGCAGAGATTTTTTTGAATGGGGACAGGGGAGCGGGCTCAATGAGCAGTTCTTC. As protein: CATSRDFFEWGQGSGLNEQFF.

This clonotype was seen a few times. The chain carries TRBV7-8 and TRBJ2-1, with D tentatively TRBD1 (5 bases). Germline V gene sequence: CDR1 SGHVS, CDR2 FQNEAQ. The CDR3 is made up of 18 amino acids. Trimming left V 1 base short and J 0 bases short, with 16 bases between. CDR3 loop: CASSLETIGDFSYNEQFF. As DNA, the CDR3 is TGTGCCAGCAGCTTAGAAACGATAGGGGATTTCTCCTACAATGAGCAGTTCTTC. The full variable domain, rest sourced from reference TRBV7-8 and TRBJ2-1, is GAGVSQSPRYKVAKRGQDVALRCDPISGHVSLFWYQQALGQGPEFLTYFQNEAQLDKSGLPSDRFFAERPEGSVSTLKIQRTQQEDSAVYLCASSLETIGDFSYNEQFFGPGTRLTVL.

In this sample, this clonotype turned up many times. V and J are TRBV19 and TRBJ1-2, with 12 bases fitting TRBD1. This CDR3 comprises 15 residues. Germline loops: CDR1 LNHDA, CDR2 SQIVND (reference sequence). The V and J ends lost 6 bases and 3 bases, in that order; junction bases with no gene match: 5. CDR3 DNA sequence: TGTGCCAGTAGACCCGGGACAGGGGGCCACTATGGCTACACCTTC. Encoded protein: CASRPGTGGHYGYTF.

This clonotype is labeled medium-sized. This chain uses TRBV7-8 with TRBJ1-1; 9 bases are a match to TRBD1. V lost 4 bases to trimming and J lost 4 bases; unmatched junction nucleotides: 4. From germline, CDR1 is SGHVS and CDR2 FQNEAQ. The CDR3 has 14 amino acids. For the CDR3, the DNA is TGTGCCAGCAGCTCCAGACAGGGGGGCACTGAAGCTTTCTTT. It is translated as CASSSRQGGTEAFF. Variable domain in full (rest from reference TRBV7-8 and TRBJ1-1): GAGVSQSPRYKVAKRGQDVALRCDPISGHVSLFWYQQALGQGPEFLTYFQNEAQLDKSGLPSDRFFAERPEGSVSTLKIQRTQQEDSAVYLCASSSRQGGTEAFFGQGTRLTVV.

This clonotype was observed a few times. V gene TRBV27 combines with J gene TRBJ2-3, with 7 nucleotides matching TRBD2. Germline V gene data show CDR1 as MNHEY and CDR2 as SMNVEV (reference sequence). CDR3 size: 13 residues. With V trimmed by 7 bases and J by 3 bases, 4 bases remained unmatched. The CDR3 reads CASNVAGTDTQYF. The CDR3 DNA sequence: TGTGCCAGCAACGTAGCGGGTACAGATACGCAGTATTTT.

This clonotype was recorded many times. The V gene is TRBV6-6, the J gene TRBJ2-7; either TRBD1 or TRBD2 may fit D (5 bases each). The CDR3 is 13 amino acids. The germline CDR1 and CDR2 sequences are MNHNY and SVGAGI (reference sequence). With 7 bases removed from V and 2 bases from J, the gap between germline ends came to 12 bases. The CDR3 is CASNRDGAYEQYF. In nucleotides, the CDR3 is TGTGCCAGCAACCGGGACGGAGCCTACGAGCAGTACTTC.

V usage is TRBV5-4 and J usage is TRBJ1-1; no clear D gene. CDR1 SGHNT and CDR2 YYREEE come from the germline V gene (reference sequence). Trimming removed 4 bases at V and 7 bases at J, with 14 bases between. The CDR3 is made up of 13 amino acids. CDR3 sequence reads: CASSRDRWSEAFF. CDR3 nucleotide sequence: TGTGCCAGCAGCCGCGATAGGTGGAGTGAAGCTTTCTTT.

The chain links TRBV19 to TRBJ2-6; possibly TRBD1 for D (5 bases). This CDR3 contains 18 residues. The V and J ends lost 9 bases and 0 bases respectively, with 21 bases between them. Germline V gene lookup returns CDR1 LNHDA and CDR2 SQIVND (reference sequence). Here the CDR3 DNA reads TGTGCCAGCACAACCCAGGCAGGGCTCGACTCTGGGGCCAACGTCCTGACTTTC. This encodes CASTTQAGLDSGANVLTF.

The J gene is TRBJ2-7, the V gene TRBV4-1; TRBD1 might be the D (6 bases). The CDR3 has 14 residues. The V gene's germline CDR1 is MGHRA and CDR2 YSYEKL. V lost 1 base and J 2 bases, leaving 9 bases between the germline ends. The CDR3 sequence: CASSQVQGPYEQYF. CDR3 sequence (DNA): TGCGCCAGCAGCCAAGTACAGGGTCCCTACGAGCAGTACTTC.

This clonotype came up many times. The J gene is TRBJ2-7, the V gene TRBV6-2 or TRBV6-3, with D perhaps TRBD1 or TRBD2 (5 bases each). V was clipped by 8 bases and J by 0 bases, with 14 bases between them. This CDR3 spans 14 amino acids. The germline V gene encodes CDR1 MNHEY and CDR2 SVGEGT. CDR3 DNA: TGTGCCAGCTTACCGGGACGGAGCTCCTACGAGCAGTACTTC. This sequence encodes CASLPGRSSYEQYF.

The chain is built from TRBV5-4 and TRBJ2-5; the D is unclear. The CDR3 length is 15 residues. The V end was cut by 10 bases, the J end by 1 base, with 20 bases between. Germline loops: CDR1 SGHNT, CDR2 YYREEE (reference sequence). The CDR3 nucleotides are TGTGCCCCCCGAACCTGGGGTCAGGTCCAAGAGACCCAGTACTTC. Translating it yields CAPRTWGQVQETQYF.